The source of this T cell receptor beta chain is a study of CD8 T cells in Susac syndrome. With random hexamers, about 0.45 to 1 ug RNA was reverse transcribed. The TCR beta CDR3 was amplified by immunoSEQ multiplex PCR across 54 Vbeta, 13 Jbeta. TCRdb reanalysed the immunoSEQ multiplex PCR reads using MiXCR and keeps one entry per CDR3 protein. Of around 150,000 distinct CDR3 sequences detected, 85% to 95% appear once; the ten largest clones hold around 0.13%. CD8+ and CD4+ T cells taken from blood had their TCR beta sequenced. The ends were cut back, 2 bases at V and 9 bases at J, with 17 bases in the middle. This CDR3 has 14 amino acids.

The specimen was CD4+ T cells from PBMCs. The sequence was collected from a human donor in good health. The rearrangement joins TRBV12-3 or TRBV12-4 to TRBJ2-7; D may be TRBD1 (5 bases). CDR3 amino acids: CASSLSWGPVGQYF. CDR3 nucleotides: TGTGCCAGCAGTTTATCTTGGGGCCCGGTTGGGCAGTACTTC.